The present entry profiles one T cell receptor (beta chain) with its context. Germline V gene sequence: CDR1 SNHLY, CDR2 FYNNEI. CDR3 length: 17 residues. Trimming removed 0 bases from V and 0 bases from J, with 13 bases in between. This sample is drawn from a study of CD8 T cells in Susac syndrome. The sequenced target, TCR beta, came from blood CD8+ and CD4+ T cells. Each multiple sclerosis control was a treatment-naive patient with relapsing-remitting disease that was either stable or active. The TEMRA cells underwent FACS enrichment, while the CD8+ and CD4+ T cells underwent negative isolation. A quantity of roughly 0.5 to 1 ug RNA underwent reverse transcription using random hexamers. Multiplex PCR with immunoSEQ amplified the TCR beta CDR3 across 54 Vbeta and 13 Jbeta. TCRdb used MiXCR to reprocess the immunoSEQ multiplex PCR reads, holding one entry per CDR3 protein. The table has 150,000 to 200,000 distinct CDR3 sequences, roughly 94% seen once.

Sample: CD4+ T cells from PBMCs. This sequence joins TRBV2 and TRBJ2-3; D may be TRBD2 (6 bases). This clonotype originated in a human donor with multiple sclerosis. The CDR3 spells CASSEAGLALSTDTQYF. The CDR3 region has the DNA TGTGCCAGCAGTGAAGCAGGCCTAGCGCTTAGCACAGATACGCAGTATTTT. Drawing the rest from reference TRBV2 and TRBJ2-3, the complete variable domain is EPEVTQTPSHQVTQMGQEVILRCVPISNHLYFYWYRQILGQKVEFLVSFYNNEISEKSEIFDDQFSVERPDGSNFTLKIRSTKLEDSAMYFCASSEAGLALSTDTQYFGPGTRLTVL.